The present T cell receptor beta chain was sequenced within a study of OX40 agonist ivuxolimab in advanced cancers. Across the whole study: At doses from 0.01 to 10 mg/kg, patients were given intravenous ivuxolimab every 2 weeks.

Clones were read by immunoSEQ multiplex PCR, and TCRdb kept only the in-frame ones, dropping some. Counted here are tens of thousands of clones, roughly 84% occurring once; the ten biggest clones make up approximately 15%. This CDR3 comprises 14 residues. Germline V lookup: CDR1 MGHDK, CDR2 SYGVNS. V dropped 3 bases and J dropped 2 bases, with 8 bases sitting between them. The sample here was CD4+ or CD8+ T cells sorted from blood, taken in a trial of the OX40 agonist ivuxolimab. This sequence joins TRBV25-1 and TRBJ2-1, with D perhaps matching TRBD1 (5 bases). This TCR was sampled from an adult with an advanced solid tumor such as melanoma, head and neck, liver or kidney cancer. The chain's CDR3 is CASSEAGTYNEQFF. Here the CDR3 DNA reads TGTGCCAGCAGTGAGGCAGGGACCTACAATGAGCAGTTCTTC.